This is a list of T cell receptor beta chains from one sample in a study of control samples from healthy donors and cancer patients. Sequenced by immunoSEQ multiplex PCR; TCRdb stores in-frame clones only, minus some. The sample shows 150,000 to 200,000 clones, approximately 90% of them seen only once. The sequencing input was blood. The receptors shown here come from a woman in her twenties or thirties in good health. Both conserved end residues are part of each CDR3. A D gene is named only where the DNA matches it firmly. Clone size is shown for a subset of rows, as once, few, many or a class of expanded clone.

D: TRBD2; V: TRBV28; J: TRBJ2-7; size: NA; DNA: TGTGCCAGCAGTACCACTAGCGGGAGTATCTACGAGCAGTACTTC; CDR3: CASSTTSGSIYEQYF
D: NA; V: TRBV3-1/TRBV3-2; J: TRBJ2-1; size: NA; DNA: TGTGCCAGCAGCCGGGACCGGGGGACGAGATACAATGAGCAGTTCTTC; CDR3: CASSRDRGTRYNEQFF
D: TRBD1; V: TRBV7-2; J: TRBJ2-2; size: once; DNA: TGTGCCAGCAACCCAACAGGGGGGAACACCGGGGAGCTGTTTTTT; CDR3: CASNPTGGNTGELFF
D: NA; V: TRBV19; J: TRBJ2-1; size: NA; DNA: TGTGCCAGTAGTATAGTCGTCAAGGGTGAGCAGTTCTTC; CDR3: CASSIVVKGEQFF
D: NA; V: TRBV3-1/TRBV3-2; J: TRBJ1-1; size: NA; DNA: TGTGCCAGCAGCCCTGGGCAGGGCGTTGTCACTGAAGCTTTCTTT; CDR3: CASSPGQGVVTEAFF
D: TRBD2; V: TRBV6-6; J: TRBJ2-7; size: NA; DNA: TGTGCCAGCAGTTACCCTCTTAGCGGGAGGCCCTACGAGCAGTACTTC; CDR3: CASSYPLSGRPYEQYF
D: NA; V: TRBV6-2/TRBV6-3; J: TRBJ1-1; size: NA; DNA: TGTGCCAGCAGCTTAGAATTGGGGACTGAAGCTTTCTTT; CDR3: CASSLELGTEAFF
D: NA; V: TRBV6-5; J: TRBJ2-5; size: NA; DNA: TGTGCCAGCAGCCCCTGGCGGACCCAAGAGACCCAGTACTTC; CDR3: CASSPWRTQETQYF
D: TRBD2; V: TRBV27; J: TRBJ2-1; size: NA; DNA: TGTGCCAGCAGTCCCCAGTGGACTAGCGACAACAATGAGCAGTTCTTC; CDR3: CASSPQWTSDNNEQFF
D: NA; V: TRBV18; J: TRBJ2-2; size: NA; DNA: TGTGCCAGCTCACCACAGGAAGCCCCGACGAACACCGGGGAGCTGTTTTTT; CDR3: CASSPQEAPTNTGELFF
D: NA; V: TRBV5-5; J: TRBJ2-5; size: NA; DNA: TGTGCCTCAAGCTTTGCCCTCGGGGGTCGGGGAGGAGAGACCCAGTACTTC; CDR3: CASSFALGGRGGETQYF
D: NA; V: TRBV12-5; J: TRBJ1-2; size: NA; DNA: TGTGCTAGTGGTTTGGTACTGGGGGGGCAGGGAGGCTACACCTTC; CDR3: CASGLVLGGQGGYTF
D: TRBD2; V: TRBV6-4; J: TRBJ2-1; size: NA; DNA: TGTGCCAGCAGTGACTCGGGACTAGCGGAATACAATGAGCAGTTCTTC; CDR3: CASSDSGLAEYNEQFF
D: TRBD1; V: TRBV27; J: TRBJ1-4; size: NA; DNA: TGTGCCAGCAGTTCGACAGGGGCAGGGGAAAAACTGTTTTTT; CDR3: CASSSTGAGEKLFF
D: NA; V: TRBV7-9; J: TRBJ1-1; size: NA; DNA: TGTGCCAGCAGCTTAGCTGGTATAAACACTGAAGCTTTCTTT; CDR3: CASSLAGINTEAFF
D: TRBD2; V: TRBV10-2; J: TRBJ2-1; size: NA; DNA: TGCGCCAGCAGTGAGACTAGCGGGAGGGATGAGCAGTTCTTC; CDR3: CASSETSGRDEQFF